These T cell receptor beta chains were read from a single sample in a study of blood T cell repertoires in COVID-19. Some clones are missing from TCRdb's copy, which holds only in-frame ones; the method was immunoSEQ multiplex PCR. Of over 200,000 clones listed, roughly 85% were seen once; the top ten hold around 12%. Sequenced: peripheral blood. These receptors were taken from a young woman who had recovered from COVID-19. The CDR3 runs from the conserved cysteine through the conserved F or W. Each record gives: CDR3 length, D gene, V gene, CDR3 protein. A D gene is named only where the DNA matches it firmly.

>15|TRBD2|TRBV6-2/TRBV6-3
CASSYSGGSTDTQYF
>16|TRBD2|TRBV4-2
CASSQGVSGITDTQYF
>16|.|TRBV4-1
CASSPSGTQDGETQYF
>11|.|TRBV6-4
CASSSSGELFF
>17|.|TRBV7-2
CASSLALVYPFHNEQFF
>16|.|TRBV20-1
CSASPPSATFYNEQFF
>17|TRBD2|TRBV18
CASSPSSGSSISDTQYF
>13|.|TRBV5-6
CASSLRQVGGYTF
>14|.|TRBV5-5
CASTTQPGNTEAFF
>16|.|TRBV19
CASSIASTRAGTEAFF
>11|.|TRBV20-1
CSARDVAGYTF
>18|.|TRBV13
CASSGAAGRGLYQETQYF
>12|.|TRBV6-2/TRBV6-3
CASSYFGDGYTF
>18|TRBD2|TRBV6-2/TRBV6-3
CASSYTQRREGSSYEQYF
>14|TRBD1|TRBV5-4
CASSSRTGTYEQYF
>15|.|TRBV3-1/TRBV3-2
CASTKGVGANYGYTF
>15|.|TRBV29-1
CSALFVGSPTDTQYF
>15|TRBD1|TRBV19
CASSATPGQLYEQYF
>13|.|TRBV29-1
CSGSSVRHNEQFF
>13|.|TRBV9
CASSADSHQPQHF
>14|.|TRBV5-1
CASSFGGSPYEQYF
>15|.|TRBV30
CAWSPGYYPDQPQHF